A selection of T cell receptor beta chains follows, all from one sample in a study of neurological immune-mediated disorders. MiXCR, run by TCRdb on the 5' RACE reads, gives a single entry per CDR3 protein. The sample lists about 55,000 distinct CDR3 sequences, 3% to 4.5% seen once, with 1.9% in the top ten. Sequencing was carried out using CD4+ T cells from blood. The receptors were gathered from a woman between 40 and 55 years old with multiple sclerosis. The CDR3 runs from the conserved cysteine through the conserved F or W. D genes are given only for firm matches. Size tells how often a clone was seen (once, few, many) or the class of an expanded clone, and some rows leave it out.

j_call: TRBJ2-1
v_call: TRBV24-1
cdr3_length: 15
clone_size: many
d_call: -
cdr3_aa: CATSGGGHSYNEQFF
cdr3_nt: TGTGCCACCAGTGGTGGGGGGCACTCCTACAATGAGCAGTTCTTC

j_call: TRBJ1-2
v_call: TRBV29-1
cdr3_length: 16
clone_size: many
d_call: TRBD1
cdr3_aa: CSVGGDRRNSDYGYTF
cdr3_nt: TGCAGCGTTGGGGGGGACAGGCGTAACTCCGACTATGGCTACACCTTC

j_call: TRBJ1-1
v_call: TRBV5-1
cdr3_length: 14
clone_size: many
d_call: -
cdr3_aa: CASSVTPTDTEAFF
cdr3_nt: TGCGCCAGCAGCGTTACACCGACGGACACTGAAGCTTTCTTT

j_call: TRBJ2-6
v_call: TRBV27
cdr3_length: 17
clone_size: many
d_call: -
cdr3_aa: CASSLGPRGGGANVLTF
cdr3_nt: TGTGCCAGCAGTTTGGGGCCAAGGGGTGGCGGGGCCAACGTCCTGACTTTC

j_call: TRBJ1-1
v_call: TRBV20-1
cdr3_length: 12
clone_size: -
d_call: -
cdr3_aa: CSAWTGNTEAFF
cdr3_nt: TGCAGTGCCTGGACGGGAAACACTGAAGCTTTCTTT

j_call: TRBJ2-3
v_call: TRBV3-1
cdr3_length: 13
clone_size: many
d_call: -
cdr3_aa: CASSYLRVDTQYF
cdr3_nt: TGTGCCAGCAGCTACCTCCGGGTAGATACGCAGTATTTT

j_call: TRBJ2-2
v_call: TRBV2
cdr3_length: 15
clone_size: many
d_call: TRBD1
cdr3_aa: CASRAGTGPSGELFF
cdr3_nt: TGTGCCAGCAGAGCCGGGACAGGGCCCTCCGGGGAGCTGTTTTTT

j_call: TRBJ2-5
v_call: TRBV4-1
cdr3_length: 15
clone_size: many
d_call: -
cdr3_aa: CASSQEGGRQETQYF
cdr3_nt: TGCGCCAGCAGCCAAGAGGGGGGCCGGCAAGAGACCCAGTACTTC

j_call: TRBJ2-1
v_call: TRBV7-9
cdr3_length: 14
clone_size: many
d_call: -
cdr3_aa: CASSAGGPYNEQFF
cdr3_nt: TGTGCCAGCAGCGCAGGGGGGCCATACAATGAGCAGTTCTTC

j_call: TRBJ1-2
v_call: TRBV6-5
cdr3_length: 12
clone_size: many
d_call: -
cdr3_aa: CASRVPEGGYTF
cdr3_nt: TGTGCCAGCAGGGTACCGGAGGGGGGCTACACCTTC

j_call: TRBJ2-5
v_call: TRBV5-6
cdr3_length: 12
clone_size: many
d_call: TRBD2
cdr3_aa: CASSWGGETQYF
cdr3_nt: TGTGCCAGCAGCTGGGGGGGGGAGACCCAGTACTTC

j_call: TRBJ2-1
v_call: TRBV20-1
cdr3_length: 13
clone_size: many
d_call: TRBD2
cdr3_aa: CSASGGGVNEQFF
cdr3_nt: TGCAGTGCTAGTGGTGGGGGGGTCAATGAGCAGTTCTTC

j_call: TRBJ2-3
v_call: TRBV20-1
cdr3_length: 13
clone_size: many
d_call: -
cdr3_aa: CSAFDTSADTQYF
cdr3_nt: TGCAGTGCTTTCGACACTTCCGCAGATACGCAGTATTTT

j_call: TRBJ1-2
v_call: TRBV12-3/TRBV12-4
cdr3_length: 13
clone_size: many
d_call: -
cdr3_aa: CASSPTGDYGYTF
cdr3_nt: TGTGCCAGCAGCCCTACCGGGGACTATGGCTACACCTTC

j_call: TRBJ1-4
v_call: TRBV5-5
cdr3_length: 16
clone_size: many
d_call: -
cdr3_aa: CASSLSWDPKSGKLFF
cdr3_nt: TGTGCCAGCAGCTTAAGTTGGGACCCGAAGTCAGGAAAACTGTTTTTT

j_call: TRBJ2-1
v_call: TRBV4-1
cdr3_length: 16
clone_size: many
d_call: TRBD2
cdr3_aa: CASRPEGSGGFWGQFF
cdr3_nt: TGCGCCAGCAGGCCCGAGGGTAGCGGGGGATTCTGGGGGCAGTTCTTC

j_call: TRBJ1-5
v_call: TRBV25-1
cdr3_length: 18
clone_size: many
d_call: -
cdr3_aa: CASSESPLRQVSNQPQHF
cdr3_nt: TGTGCCAGCAGTGAATCCCCTCTCCGACAGGTTAGCAATCAGCCCCAGCATTTT

j_call: TRBJ1-1
v_call: TRBV7-9
cdr3_length: 15
clone_size: many
d_call: -
cdr3_aa: CASSLKGGGNTEAFF
cdr3_nt: TGTGCCAGCAGCTTGAAGGGGGGAGGGAACACTGAAGCTTTCTTT

j_call: TRBJ2-3
v_call: TRBV11-2
cdr3_length: 13
clone_size: many
d_call: -
cdr3_aa: CASSYRFGDTQYF
cdr3_nt: TGTGCCAGCAGCTACCGTTTCGGGGATACGCAGTATTTT

j_call: TRBJ1-1
v_call: TRBV7-2
cdr3_length: 14
clone_size: many
d_call: -
cdr3_aa: CASSLEQGVPEAFF
cdr3_nt: TGTGCCAGCAGCTTAGAACAGGGAGTCCCTGAAGCTTTCTTT

j_call: TRBJ1-6
v_call: TRBV10-2
cdr3_length: 12
clone_size: many
d_call: -
cdr3_aa: CASSVMGFTLHF
cdr3_nt: TGCGCCAGCAGCGTGATGGGTTTCACCCTCCACTTT

j_call: TRBJ1-5
v_call: TRBV2
cdr3_length: 15
clone_size: many
d_call: -
cdr3_aa: CASSEGQGSNQPQHF
cdr3_nt: TGTGCCAGCAGTGAGGGGCAGGGATCCAATCAGCCCCAGCATTTT

j_call: TRBJ2-5
v_call: TRBV2
cdr3_length: 17
clone_size: many
d_call: TRBD2
cdr3_aa: CASSAGPSGGAGETQYF
cdr3_nt: TGTGCCAGCAGTGCGGGGCCTAGCGGGGGAGCAGGGGAGACCCAGTACTTC

j_call: TRBJ2-6
v_call: TRBV11-2
cdr3_length: 19
clone_size: many
d_call: -
cdr3_aa: CASSLGFGRISSGANVLTF
cdr3_nt: TGTGCCAGCAGCTTAGGCTTCGGCAGGATAAGCTCTGGGGCCAACGTCCTGACTTTC

j_call: TRBJ1-1
v_call: TRBV29-1
cdr3_length: 10
clone_size: many
d_call: -
cdr3_aa: CSVADSNAFF
cdr3_nt: TGCAGCGTTGCGGACAGTAACGCTTTCTTT

j_call: TRBJ1-4
v_call: TRBV18
cdr3_length: 17
clone_size: many
d_call: -
cdr3_aa: CASSPQQGRAANEKLFF
cdr3_nt: TGTGCCAGCTCACCACAGCAGGGTCGAGCGGCTAATGAAAAACTGTTTTTT

j_call: TRBJ2-1
v_call: TRBV29-1
cdr3_length: 15
clone_size: many
d_call: -
cdr3_aa: CSVALSVQSYNEQFF
cdr3_nt: TGCAGCGTCGCCCTTAGCGTGCAGTCCTACAATGAGCAGTTCTTC

j_call: TRBJ2-1
v_call: TRBV5-1
cdr3_length: 18
clone_size: many
d_call: TRBD1
cdr3_aa: CASSPLGQEKASYNEQFF
cdr3_nt: TGCGCCAGCAGCCCCCTTGGACAGGAAAAGGCCTCCTACAATGAGCAGTTCTTC

j_call: TRBJ1-2
v_call: TRBV20-1
cdr3_length: 14
clone_size: many
d_call: TRBD1
cdr3_aa: CSALDRVYPYGYTF
cdr3_nt: TGCAGTGCCCTGGACAGGGTTTACCCCTATGGCTACACCTTC

j_call: TRBJ2-2
v_call: TRBV9
cdr3_length: 13
clone_size: many
d_call: -
cdr3_aa: CASSVVQSGELFF
cdr3_nt: TGTGCCAGCAGCGTAGTACAGTCCGGGGAGCTGTTTTTT

j_call: TRBJ2-5
v_call: TRBV3-1
cdr3_length: 15
clone_size: many
d_call: TRBD2
cdr3_aa: CASRDRLAGGETQYF
cdr3_nt: TGTGCCAGCAGGGATAGACTAGCGGGGGGAGAGACCCAGTACTTC

j_call: TRBJ1-5
v_call: TRBV5-1
cdr3_length: 14
clone_size: many
d_call: -
cdr3_aa: CASSLGQPNQPQHF
cdr3_nt: TGCGCCAGCAGCCTTGGACAGCCCAATCAGCCCCAGCATTTT

j_call: TRBJ1-1
v_call: TRBV20-1
cdr3_length: 14
clone_size: many
d_call: -
cdr3_aa: CSAPKAGRNTEAFF
cdr3_nt: TGCAGTGCCCCGAAGGCAGGGAGGAACACTGAAGCTTTCTTT

j_call: TRBJ2-7
v_call: TRBV5-1
cdr3_length: 16
clone_size: many
d_call: TRBD2
cdr3_aa: CASSLGLAGGLDEQYF
cdr3_nt: TGCGCCAGCAGCCTGGGACTAGCGGGGGGGCTCGACGAGCAGTACTTC

j_call: TRBJ2-1
v_call: TRBV5-5
cdr3_length: 15
clone_size: many
d_call: TRBD2
cdr3_aa: CASSRRTSGGAEQFF
cdr3_nt: TGTGCCAGCAGCCGGCGGACTAGCGGGGGGGCCGAGCAGTTCTTC

j_call: TRBJ2-1
v_call: TRBV4-2
cdr3_length: 16
clone_size: many
d_call: -
cdr3_aa: CASSQYRDILYNEQFF
cdr3_nt: TGTGCCAGCAGCCAGTACCGGGACATTTTATACAATGAGCAGTTCTTC

j_call: TRBJ2-7
v_call: TRBV14
cdr3_length: 16
clone_size: many
d_call: -
cdr3_aa: CASSPPRGLPSYEQYF
cdr3_nt: TGTGCCAGCAGCCCTCCTCGGGGTCTTCCGTCCTACGAGCAGTACTTC

j_call: TRBJ2-1
v_call: TRBV5-1
cdr3_length: 15
clone_size: many
d_call: -
cdr3_aa: CASSLSPGSYNEQFF
cdr3_nt: TGCGCCAGCAGCTTGTCTCCAGGCAGCTACAATGAGCAGTTCTTC

j_call: TRBJ1-1
v_call: TRBV27
cdr3_length: 16
clone_size: many
d_call: TRBD1
cdr3_aa: CASSLSVNRGDTEAFF
cdr3_nt: TGTGCCAGCAGTTTATCGGTTAACAGGGGTGACACTGAAGCTTTCTTT

j_call: TRBJ2-7
v_call: TRBV2
cdr3_length: 12
clone_size: many
d_call: -
cdr3_aa: CASTSDSYEQYF
cdr3_nt: TGTGCCAGCACCTCGGACTCCTACGAGCAGTACTTC

j_call: TRBJ2-7
v_call: TRBV11-2
cdr3_length: 15
clone_size: many
d_call: -
cdr3_aa: CASSLVVGRAYEQYF
cdr3_nt: TGTGCCAGCAGCTTAGTGGTGGGAAGGGCCTACGAGCAGTACTTC

j_call: TRBJ2-1
v_call: TRBV5-5
cdr3_length: 17
clone_size: many
d_call: -
cdr3_aa: CASSPWPLPSSYNEQFF
cdr3_nt: TGTGCCAGCAGCCCGTGGCCCCTACCAAGCTCCTACAATGAGCAGTTCTTC

j_call: TRBJ2-4
v_call: TRBV12-3/TRBV12-4
cdr3_length: 12
clone_size: many
d_call: -
cdr3_aa: CASSLFGQKKNF
cdr3_nt: TGTGCCAGCAGCCTATTCGGACAGAAAAAAAACTTC

j_call: TRBJ1-1
v_call: TRBV6-5
cdr3_length: 13
clone_size: many
d_call: -
cdr3_aa: CASSYEQTTEAFF
cdr3_nt: TGTGCCAGCAGTTACGAACAGACCACTGAAGCTTTCTTT

j_call: TRBJ1-2
v_call: TRBV5-1
cdr3_length: 15
clone_size: many
d_call: -
cdr3_aa: CASSLIGGVGYGYTF
cdr3_nt: TGCGCCAGCAGCTTAATCGGGGGCGTCGGATATGGCTACACCTTC

j_call: TRBJ1-4
v_call: TRBV6-1
cdr3_length: 16
clone_size: -
d_call: TRBD1
cdr3_aa: CASSDLVGTGDEKLFF
cdr3_nt: TGTGCCAGCAGTGATCTGGTTGGGACAGGGGATGAAAAACTGTTTTTT

j_call: TRBJ1-1
v_call: TRBV19
cdr3_length: 14
clone_size: -
d_call: TRBD1
cdr3_aa: CASSIDRGYTEAFF
cdr3_nt: TGTGCCAGTAGTATCGACAGGGGATACACTGAAGCTTTCTTT

j_call: TRBJ2-7
v_call: TRBV25-1
cdr3_length: 12
clone_size: many
d_call: -
cdr3_aa: CASTAEGYEQYF
cdr3_nt: TGTGCCAGCACGGCAGAGGGCTACGAGCAGTACTTC

j_call: TRBJ2-1
v_call: TRBV24-1
cdr3_length: 17
clone_size: many
d_call: TRBD2
cdr3_aa: CATSEPGTSGGPNEQFF
cdr3_nt: TGTGCCACCAGTGAACCCGGGACTAGCGGGGGGCCCAATGAGCAGTTCTTC

j_call: TRBJ2-7
v_call: TRBV16
cdr3_length: 14
clone_size: many
d_call: -
cdr3_aa: CASAASGRAHEQYF
cdr3_nt: TGTGCCAGCGCCGCCTCGGGCCGGGCCCACGAGCAGTACTTC

j_call: TRBJ2-3
v_call: TRBV11-2
cdr3_length: 13
clone_size: many
d_call: -
cdr3_aa: CASKRAGIDTQYF
cdr3_nt: TGTGCCAGCAAAAGAGCAGGGATAGATACGCAGTATTTT

j_call: TRBJ1-3
v_call: TRBV5-1
cdr3_length: 16
clone_size: many
d_call: -
cdr3_aa: CASSLSGTLTGNTIYF
cdr3_nt: TGCGCCAGCAGCTTATCCGGGACCTTGACCGGAAACACCATATATTTT

j_call: TRBJ2-7
v_call: TRBV20-1
cdr3_length: 13
clone_size: many
d_call: -
cdr3_aa: CSASRGREYEQYF
cdr3_nt: TGCAGTGCTAGCCGCGGCAGGGAATACGAGCAGTACTTC

j_call: TRBJ1-1
v_call: TRBV6-5
cdr3_length: 14
clone_size: many
d_call: -
cdr3_aa: CASSYSFRDTEAFF
cdr3_nt: TGTGCCAGCAGTTACTCGTTCAGGGACACTGAAGCTTTCTTT

j_call: TRBJ2-4
v_call: TRBV3-1
cdr3_length: 14
clone_size: many
d_call: TRBD1
cdr3_aa: CASSHQDRVLIQYF
cdr3_nt: TGTGCCAGCAGCCACCAGGACAGGGTTCTCATTCAGTACTTC

j_call: TRBJ2-3
v_call: TRBV20-1
cdr3_length: 13
clone_size: many
d_call: -
cdr3_aa: CSAPIMSDSTQYF
cdr3_nt: TGCAGTGCGCCGATAATGAGTGACAGTACGCAGTATTTT